These 26 T cell receptor beta chains were sequenced from one sample in a study of cytomegalovirus exposure and HLA in healthy donors. The PCR was carried out with 60 Vbeta primers and 13 Jbeta primers. Libraries were prepared by immunoSEQ multiplex PCR; TCRdb keeps only in-frame clonotypes and omits some of them. The sample lists around 64,000 clones; about 70% were seen once. Material: PBMCs. These TCRs come from a woman aged 25-40 years in good health and CMV-seropositive.

V is TRBV18 and J is TRBJ1-2, with 9 bases aligning to TRBD1. Looked up from germline, CDR1 is KGHSH and CDR2 is LQKENI. The V and J ends lost 8 bases and 0 bases, in that order; junction bases with no gene match: 1. The CDR3 is 13 residues long. The CDR3 DNA reads as TGTGCCAGCGGACAGGGGACTAACTATGGCTACACCTTC. Amino acids: CASGQGTNYGYTF. Complete variable domain (other parts from reference TRBV18 and TRBJ1-2): NAGVMQNPRHLVRRRGQEARLRCSPMKGHSHVYWYRQLPEEGLKFMVYLQKENIIDESGMPKERFSAEFPKEGPSILRIQQVVRGDSAAYFCASGQGTNYGYTFGSGTRLTVV.

This rearrangement joins TRBV28 to TRBJ1-1, with D hard to call. V lost 4 bases to trimming and J lost 7 bases, with 4 bases between them. Germline CDR1 is MDHEN and CDR2 is SYDVKM. The CDR3 length is 10 residues. In DNA, the CDR3 is TGTGCCAGCAGTTATTATGAAGCTTTCTTT. The encoded protein is CASSYYEAFF.

The chain links TRBV28 to TRBJ1-2; weak D call: TRBD1 (6 bases). Trimming removed 5 bases from V and 8 bases from J, with 15 bases in between. The CDR3 has 13 residues. In germline, CDR1 is MDHEN, CDR2 SYDVKM. CDR3 protein: CASSPDRRKGYTF. CDR3 DNA sequence: TGTGCCAGCAGTCCCGACAGGAGAAAGGGCTACACCTTC.

J is TRBJ2-7 and V is TRBV2; D not certain. Germline loops: CDR1 SNHLY, CDR2 FYNNEI. The CDR3 totals 10 residues. The V and J ends lost 6 bases and 7 bases respectively, with 7 bases between them. The CDR3 nucleotides read TGTGCCAGCAGGGCCCAGGAGCAGTACTTC. Translated: CASRAQEQYF.

This clone was seen a handful of times. CDR3 sequence: CASSADRARVETQYF. The DNA of the CDR3 is TGTGCCAGCAGTGCCGACAGGGCTAGGGTCGAGACCCAGTACTTC. J is TRBJ2-5 and V is TRBV6-5; 7 bases map to TRBD1. The V segment lost 5 bases and the J segment 5 bases; nucleotides outside the gene matches: 11. The CDR3 has 15 residues. Germline V gene data show CDR1 as MNHEY and CDR2 as SVGAGI.

A few counts support this clone. This chain joins TRBV18 and TRBJ1-2; 10 positions match TRBD1. This CDR3 comprises 13 residues. J lost 8 bases, V lost 6 bases, and 6 bases had no gene match. Per germline, CDR1 KGHSH and CDR2 LQKENI. This chain's CDR3 is CASSPDRGQGYTF. The CDR3 region has the DNA TGTGCCAGCTCCCCCGACAGGGGGCAAGGCTACACCTTC.

This clone appeared a few times. The chain employs TRBV29-1 and TRBJ2-7; 7 bases line up with TRBD1. V lost 7 bases and J lost 3; bases outside the gene matches: 6. CDR1 is SQVTM and CDR2 is ANQGSEA in the germline V gene. The CDR3 is 12 residues long. CDR3 sequence reads: CSGTDRNYEQYF. The CDR3 coding sequence is TGCAGCGGGACGGACAGGAACTACGAGCAGTACTTC.

This sequence joins TRBV6-5 and TRBJ1-2; D unresolved. This CDR3 comprises 12 residues. Looked up from germline, CDR1 is MNHEY and CDR2 is SVGAGI. The V gene lost 7 bases and the J gene lost 4 bases, with 10 bases spanning the gap. The CDR3 protein is CASTNVGYGYTF. The DNA for the CDR3 is TGTGCCAGCACAAACGTCGGCTATGGCTACACCTTC.

In its sample, this clone was seen a few times. The genes are TRBV21-1 and TRBJ1-5. TRBV21-1 is designated a pseudogene. CDR3 length: 12 residues. Written as DNA, the CDR3 is TGTGCCAGCAGCAAACGGAACGGATTGGGGGGTTTT. The encoded protein is CASSKRNGLGGF.

The rearrangement uses TRBV18 and TRBJ2-1; 9 bases fit TRBD1. V was clipped by 3 bases and J by 9 bases; unmatched bases: 6. CDR3 length: 14 amino acids. Germline CDR1 KGHSH, CDR2 LQKENI. This chain's CDR3 is CASSPGTGPSEQFF. In DNA form, the CDR3 reads TGTGCCAGCTCACCTGGGACAGGGCCCAGTGAGCAGTTCTTC.

This sequence joins TRBV28 and TRBJ2-7, with 9 bases aligning to TRBD1. After removal of 6 bases from V and 3 bases from J, the junction contained 6 bases not matched to a gene. The CDR3 covers 14 residues. Germline V gene sequence: CDR1 MDHEN, CDR2 SYDVKM. The CDR3 region is CASSLLTGGYEQYF. CDR3 sequence (DNA): TGTGCCAGCAGCTTACTGACAGGGGGCTACGAGCAGTACTTC.

This clone was recorded once. CDR3 sequence: CSVAKQVPYEQYF. The CDR3 bases are TGCAGCGTTGCGAAACAGGTACCCTACGAGCAGTACTTC. This chain links TRBV29-1 with TRBJ2-7, with a possible D match to TRBD1 (5 bases). Germline V gene sequence: CDR1 SQVTM, CDR2 ANQGSEA. The CDR3 runs to 13 residues. V lost 4 bases and J lost 2, with 12 bases in between.

This chain connects TRBV6-5 to TRBJ2-7; D remains unclear. The CDR3 is 13 amino acids. Per the germline V gene, CDR1 is MNHEY and CDR2 is SVGAGI. V lost 6 bases to trimming and J lost 1 base, with 10 bases between them. The CDR3 region has the DNA TGTGCCAGCAGCCCCCGTATTTCCTACGAGCAGTACTTC. It codes for CASSPRISYEQYF.

J is TRBJ2-7 and V is TRBV4-3, with D possibly being TRBD1 (5 bases). The CDR3 is 15 residues long. With 0 bases removed from V and 2 bases from J, the gap between germline ends came to 11 bases. Germline V gives CDR1 LGHNA, CDR2 YSLEER. This chain's CDR3 is CASSQDRRQTYEQYF. Here the CDR3 DNA reads TGCGCCAGCAGCCAAGATAGGCGACAGACCTACGAGCAGTACTTC.

The chain combines TRBV4-3 with TRBJ2-3; possible D gene TRBD1, 5 bases. Trimming pared 0 bases from V and 4 bases from J, leaving 8 bases between. The CDR3 length is 14 residues. In germline, CDR1 is LGHNA, CDR2 YSLEER. The CDR3 DNA sequence: TGCGCCAGCAGCCAAGAAAGCAGGGCAGATACGCAGTATTTT. Its translation: CASSQESRADTQYF.

This clone has more than one count but fewer than ten. The V and J genes are TRBV5-4 and TRBJ2-1, with D possibly matching TRBD1 (5 bases). The germline CDR1 and CDR2 sequences are SGHNT and YYREEE (reference sequence). CDR3 length: 14 amino acids. V gave up 1 base and J gave up 9 bases, with 14 bases separating them. The CDR3 region is CASSLNGRVGEQFF. In DNA, the CDR3 is TGTGCCAGCAGCTTGAATGGCAGGGTGGGTGAGCAGTTCTTC.

The rearrangement uses TRBV5-1 and TRBJ2-3; D is uncertain. V dropped 2 bases and J dropped 1 base, with 11 bases sitting between them. This CDR3 is 15 amino acids long. CDR1 SGHRS and CDR2 YFSETQ come from the germline V gene. The CDR3 coding sequence is TGCGCCAGCAGCTTCGGGTCTACTGGCACAGATACGCAGTATTTT. Translated, it gives CASSFGSTGTDTQYF.

The chain uses TRBV28 and TRBJ1-1, with 7 bases identical to TRBD1. This CDR3 has 15 amino acids. Looked up from germline, CDR1 is MDHEN and CDR2 is SYDVKM. The V and J ends lost 7 bases and 1 base, in that order; junction bases with no gene match: 9. CDR3 sequence (DNA): TGTGCCAGCATGGTCAGGGCAGGGGGGAACACTGAAGCTTTCTTT. This sequence encodes CASMVRAGGNTEAFF.

The rearrangement links TRBV15 to TRBJ2-2, with a tentative D call TRBD2 (6 bases). CDR3 length: 16 amino acids. Trimming shortened V by 3 bases and J by 1 base, and 12 bases separated the two germline ends. Germline V gene sequence: CDR1 LNHNV, CDR2 YYDKDF (reference sequence). CDR3 sequence: CATSRDGGRNTGELFF. In nucleotides, the CDR3 is TGTGCCACCAGCAGGGACGGGGGACGGAACACCGGGGAGCTGTTTTTT.

This chain links TRBV4-3 with TRBJ2-5, with TRBD2 matching 10 bases. The CDR3 has 17 residues. Looked up from germline, CDR1 is LGHNA and CDR2 is YSLEER. V was clipped by 2 bases and J by 9 bases; unmatched bases: 15. In DNA form, the CDR3 reads TGCGCCAGCAGCCAATACACACAAAGCGGGAGGGCCTCCCCCCAGTACTTC. Its translation is CASSQYTQSGRASPQYF.

This clone was seen once. The chain has TRBV5-1 and TRBJ1-1; maybe TRBD1 (6 bases). V was clipped by 5 bases and J by 0 bases, with 11 bases between them. This CDR3 comprises 14 residues. CDR1 is SGHRS and CDR2 is YFSETQ in the germline V gene. This CDR3 reads CASRGGRLNTEAFF. The CDR3 region has the DNA TGCGCCAGCAGGGGGGGGCGCTTGAACACTGAAGCTTTCTTT.

The chain couples TRBV27 to TRBJ2-3, with a tentative D call TRBD1 (5 bases). The CDR3 has 14 amino acids. Deletions cut 5 bases from V and 4 bases from J, with 13 bases between. CDR1 MNHEY and CDR2 SMNVEV come from the germline V gene (reference sequence). The CDR3 sequence is CASSDGQGPDTQYF. The CDR3 coding sequence is TGTGCCAGCAGTGACGGGCAGGGCCCAGATACGCAGTATTTT.

This clone came up a few times. The chain recombines TRBV4-2 with TRBJ2-6; D call uncertain. The CDR3 has 15 residues. Germline V gene data show CDR1 as LGHNA and CDR2 as YNFKEQ. V dropped 1 base and J dropped 0 bases, with 4 bases sitting between them. As DNA, the CDR3 is TGTGCCAGCAGCCAAGTCCTCTCTGGGGCCAACGTCCTGACTTTC. Translated: CASSQVLSGANVLTF.

This clone was seen more than once but under ten times. In nucleotides, the CDR3 is TGTGCCAGCAGTTACTCGAACAGGGGTGGTGGAAACACCATATATTTT. Translated, it gives CASSYSNRGGGNTIYF. The chain couples TRBV6-6 to TRBJ1-3; TRBD1 aligns across 7 bases. After removal of 0 bases from V and 3 bases from J, the junction contained 5 bases not matched to a gene. The CDR3 runs to 16 residues. CDR1 is MNHNY, CDR2 SVGAGI, per germline (reference sequence).

This clone was detected once. This chain uses TRBV9 with TRBJ2-3; 8 positions match TRBD2. CDR3 length: 15 amino acids. The germline V gene encodes CDR1 SGDLS and CDR2 YYNGEE. J gave up 5 bases and V 4 bases, and 9 bases lay outside the gene matches. This CDR3 is CASSLSGNQGDTQYF. The CDR3 DNA reads as TGTGCCAGCAGCCTTAGCGGGAACCAGGGAGATACGCAGTATTTT.

The chain links TRBV5-1 to TRBJ1-1; a possible D gene is TRBD1 (5 bases). Germline CDR1 is SGHRS and CDR2 is YFSETQ. The CDR3 extends over 13 amino acids. V lost 3 bases to trimming and J lost 1 base, with 7 bases between them. CDR3 nucleotides: TGCGCCAGCAGCTATCAGGGGAACACTGAAGCTTTCTTT. This codes for CASSYQGNTEAFF.